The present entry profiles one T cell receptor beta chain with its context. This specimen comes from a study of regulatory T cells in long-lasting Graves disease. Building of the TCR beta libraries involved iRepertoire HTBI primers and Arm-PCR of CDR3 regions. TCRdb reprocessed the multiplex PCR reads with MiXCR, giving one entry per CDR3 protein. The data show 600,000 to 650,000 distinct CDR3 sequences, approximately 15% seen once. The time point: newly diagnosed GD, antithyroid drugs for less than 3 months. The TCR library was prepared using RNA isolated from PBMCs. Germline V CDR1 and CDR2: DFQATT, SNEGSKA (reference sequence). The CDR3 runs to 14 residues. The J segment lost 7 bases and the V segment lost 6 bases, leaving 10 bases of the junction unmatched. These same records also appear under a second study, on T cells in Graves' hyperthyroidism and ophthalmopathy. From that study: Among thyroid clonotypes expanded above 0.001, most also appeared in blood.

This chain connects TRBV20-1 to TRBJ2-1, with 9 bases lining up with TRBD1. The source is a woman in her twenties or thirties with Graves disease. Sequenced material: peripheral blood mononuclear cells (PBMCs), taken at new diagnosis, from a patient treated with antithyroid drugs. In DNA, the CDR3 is TGCAGTGCCGCCAAGACAGGGGGGGGGAATGAGCAGTTCTTC. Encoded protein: CSAAKTGGGNEQFF.